The rows below give T cell receptor beta chains drawn from one sample of a study of cytomegalovirus exposure and HLA in healthy donors. The table came from immunoSEQ multiplex PCR; TCRdb's copy has only in-frame clones and leaves some out. The data hold 210,000 or so clones, with under 80% observed a single time. The sequencing sample was made of PBMCs. Receptors originate from a girl aged 2-15 years in good health and CMV-seronegative. Each CDR3 is given with its conserved first and last residue. A D gene is named only where the DNA matches it firmly. Some rows have no size entry. The others give once, few or many, or a class for an expanded clone.

clone size	V gene	J gene	D gene	CDR3 DNA	CDR3 protein
-	TRBV5-6	TRBJ2-2	-	TGTGCCAGCAGCTTGGCCGGGATCAACACCGGGGAGCTGTTTTTT	CASSLAGINTGELFF
-	TRBV6-1	TRBJ1-6	-	TGTGCCAGCAGCCCTGCCGGACTGGGTTCACCCCTCCACTTT	CASSPAGLGSPLHF
-	TRBV19	TRBJ2-6	-	TGTGCCAGTAATTCAGGGGCGAGCTCTGGGGCCAACGTCCTGACTTTC	CASNSGASSGANVLTF
-	TRBV14	TRBJ1-2	-	TGTGCCAGCAGCCATAGGGGGATAAACTATGGCTACACCTTC	CASSHRGINYGYTF
-	TRBV15	TRBJ2-7	TRBD1	TGTGCCACCAGCAGAGATCCACAGGGGGTTAACGTCTACGAGCAGTACTTC	CATSRDPQGVNVYEQYF
-	TRBV6-1	TRBJ1-5	-	TGTGCCAGTGTACCGACAGGCTGGGGTCAGCCCCAGCATTTT	CASVPTGWGQPQHF
-	TRBV25-1	TRBJ2-2	-	TGTGCCAGCAGTGAATTAATCGTGAACACCGGGGAGCTGTTTTTT	CASSELIVNTGELFF
-	TRBV7-2	TRBJ2-5	TRBD2	TGTGCCAGCAGCTTGTACCGACTAAGCGGGGGGGAAGAGACCCAGTACTTC	CASSLYRLSGGEETQYF
-	TRBV6-1	TRBJ1-1	-	TGTGCCAGCAGTGTTAGAGGGATCACATACACGAACACTGAAGCTTTCTTT	CASSVRGITYTNTEAFF
few	TRBV14	TRBJ1-1	-	TGTGCCAGCAGCCAAGATAAAGCTTTCTTT	CASSQDKAFF
-	TRBV5-4	TRBJ1-1	TRBD1	TGTGCCAGCAGCCTAGGACAGGGGGCCCCAGGGGCCGAAGCTTTCTTT	CASSLGQGAPGAEAFF
-	TRBV19	TRBJ1-2	-	TGTGCCAGTAGTGTTAACGGTGCAGGCCGAAACTATGGCTACACCTTC	CASSVNGAGRNYGYTF
-	TRBV7-9	TRBJ2-5	-	TGTGCCAGCAGCTTCGGAGAGACCCAGTACTTC	CASSFGETQYF
few	TRBV18	TRBJ1-2	-	TGTGCCAGCTCAGACAATAACTATGGCTACACCTTC	CASSDNNYGYTF
-	TRBV27	TRBJ1-1	TRBD1	TGTGCCAGCAGACCGACAGGGGGGAACACTGAAGCTTTCTTT	CASRPTGGNTEAFF
-	TRBV25-1	TRBJ2-5	TRBD2	TGTGCCAGCAGTCCCTCGGTTAGCGGGAGGGGGGAGACCCAGTACTTC	CASSPSVSGRGETQYF
-	TRBV12-5	TRBJ1-2	-	TGTGCTAGTGGTTTGGTAGTGAGCGTAGGTTTCTATGGCTACACCTTC	CASGLVVSVGFYGYTF
-	TRBV10-2	TRBJ2-7	TRBD2	TGCGCCAGCAGTGATTGGCCTAGCGGGCAATACGAGCAGTACTTC	CASSDWPSGQYEQYF
-	TRBV25-1	TRBJ1-1	-	TGTGCCAGCAGTGAATATAAGCCCCCGAACACTGAAGCTTTCTTT	CASSEYKPPNTEAFF
-	TRBV5-6	TRBJ1-1	-	TGTGCCAGCAGCTTGGGGGCGCGGGGCACTGAAGCTTTCTTT	CASSLGARGTEAFF
-	TRBV18	TRBJ2-1	TRBD2	TGTGCCAGCTCACCAGCTAGCCCCGGGACTAGTACCAATGAGCAGTTCTTC	CASSPASPGTSTNEQFF
-	TRBV7-9	TRBJ1-2	-	TGTGCCAGCAGCCCTGGGTCACAGATCTATGGCTACACCTTC	CASSPGSQIYGYTF